The subject of this entry is one T cell receptor (beta chain). What this receptor recognizes is not known. There are no base qualities to consult, and no much larger clone falls within one base. TCRbeta CDR3 regions were amplified from genomic DNA using the immunoSEQ Assay, a bias-controlled multiplex PCR. Per the authors' processing: Within the assay, amplification of reference gene primers was used to estimate how many nucleated cells each sample contained. Sequence reads were collapsed and filtered to measure the absolute abundance of every unique TCRbeta CDR3 rearrangement. For each sample, productive Simpson clonality was calculated as the square root of Simpson's diversity index across productive rearrangements. In TCRdb, the immuneACCESS table is reduced to in-frame sequences with V and J assigned. These tables do not hold every clone; where another copy was compared, an unresolved V gene accounts for under half, and the others remain unexplained. From that table come the V and J calls and clone size; the DNA was used to work out D and trimming. The sample has roughly 120,000 clones on record, less than 85% of them singletons. Together, the top ten hold about 2.3% of the sample.

The germline V gene yields MGHDK for CDR1 and SYGVNS for CDR2. At the junction V is shortened by 6 bases and J by 4 bases; bases outside the gene matches: 5. The CDR3 covers 13 residues, taking in both the cysteine and the phenylalanine. The read is trimmed to its CDR3 DNA, 39 bases read in frame from base 1. The sample originates from a study of blood T cell repertoires in COVID-19 (dated by TCRdb to 2020 to 2022). In the study overall: Samples from collaborators originated in the United States, Italy and Spain and spanned both the acute and convalescent phases of COVID-19. Nearly every sample came with metadata listing a de-identified subject ID, COVID-19 status, age in years and sex. HLA class I and class II types, where available, came from metadata supplied by the sample provider rather than from assay-based typing. The samples were drawn from the first 160 participants of the ongoing ImmuneRACE study and from some 1,300 subjects provided by 6 global collaborators. The prospective study material was composed of cDNA or gDNA derived from T cells, B-cell-depleted T cells, or PBMCs. The repertoires were made available in a free public database intended to serve as a resource for research on the immune response to SARS-CoV-2. The dataset comprised deeply sampled blood TCRbeta repertoires from subjects exposed to, actively infected with, or recovered from COVID-19.

Broader findings and caveats from the paper: The quantity of clinical and demographic metadata differed by source and by participant and was supplied without curation.

Collaborating institutions collected whole blood in K2EDTA tubes following their own protocols. For TCRbeta analysis, collaborator samples were shipped as frozen whole blood, as isolated PBMCs, or as DNA extracted from either sample type. The chain was built from TRBV25-1 and TRBJ1-1, with 7 bases aligning to TRBD1. Input material: peripheral blood. The receptor was isolated from a man aged 50 to 59 with acute or convalescent COVID-19. The encoded CDR3 is CASRSTGVTEAFF. In nucleotides, the sequence is TGTGCCAGCAGGTCAACAGGGGTCACTGAAGCTTTCTTT.